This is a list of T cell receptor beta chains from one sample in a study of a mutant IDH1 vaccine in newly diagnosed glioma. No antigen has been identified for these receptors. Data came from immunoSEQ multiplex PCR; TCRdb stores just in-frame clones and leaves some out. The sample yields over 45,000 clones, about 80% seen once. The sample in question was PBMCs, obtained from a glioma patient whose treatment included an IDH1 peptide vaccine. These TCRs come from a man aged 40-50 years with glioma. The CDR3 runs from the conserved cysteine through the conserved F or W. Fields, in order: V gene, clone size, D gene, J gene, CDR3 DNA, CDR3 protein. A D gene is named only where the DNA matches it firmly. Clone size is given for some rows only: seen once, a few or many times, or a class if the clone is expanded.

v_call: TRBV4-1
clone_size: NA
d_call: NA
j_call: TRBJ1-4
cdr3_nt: TGCGCCAGCAGCCAAACAGCGGGAAAGGGTGAAAAACTGTTTTTT
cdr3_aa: CASSQTAGKGEKLFF

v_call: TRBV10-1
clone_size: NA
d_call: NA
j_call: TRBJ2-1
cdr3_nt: TGCGCCAGCAGTGAGTCGCTGGGCGGTGAGCAGTTCTTC
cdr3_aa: CASSESLGGEQFF

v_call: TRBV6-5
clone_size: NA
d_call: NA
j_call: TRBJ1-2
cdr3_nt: TGTGCCAGCAGTTACTCGGGGGGGGGCTATGGCTACACCTTC
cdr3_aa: CASSYSGGGYGYTF

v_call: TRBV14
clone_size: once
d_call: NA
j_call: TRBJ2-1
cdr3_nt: TGTGCCAGCAGCCAAGTACGGGCCTACAATGAGCAGTTCTTC
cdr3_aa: CASSQVRAYNEQFF

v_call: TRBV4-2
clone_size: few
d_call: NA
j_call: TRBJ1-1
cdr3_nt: TGTGCCAGCAGCCGCAGCAGTGGTGACACTGAAGCTTTCTTT
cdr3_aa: CASSRSSGDTEAFF

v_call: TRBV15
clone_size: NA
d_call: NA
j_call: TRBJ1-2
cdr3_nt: TGTGCCGCCTCGGGGGAGGGGAGGGGCTACACCTTC
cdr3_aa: CAASGEGRGYTF

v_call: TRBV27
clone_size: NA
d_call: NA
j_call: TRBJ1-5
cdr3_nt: TGTGCCAGCAGTTTATATGCAGTTAGCAATCAGCCCCAGCATTTT
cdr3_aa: CASSLYAVSNQPQHF

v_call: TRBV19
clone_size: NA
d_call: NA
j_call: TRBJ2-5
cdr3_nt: TGTGCCAGTAGTCGGGGAGGACATCGACCCCAAGAGACCCAGTACTTC
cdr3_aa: CASSRGGHRPQETQYF

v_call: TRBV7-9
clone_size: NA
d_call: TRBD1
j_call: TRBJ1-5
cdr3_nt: TGTGCCAGCAGCACCCAAGTTGGACAGGGGAGCGGCAATCAGCCCCAGCATTTT
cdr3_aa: CASSTQVGQGSGNQPQHF

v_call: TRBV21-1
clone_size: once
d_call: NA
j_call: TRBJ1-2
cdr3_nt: TGTGCCAGCAGCACCCTGCCCCCCGGGACAGATTGTGGCTACACCTTC
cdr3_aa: CASSTLPPGTDCGYTF

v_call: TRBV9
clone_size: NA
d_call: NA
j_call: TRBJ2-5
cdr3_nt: TGTGCCAGCAGCCCTTACTTTAGCGGACAAGAGACCCAGTACTTC
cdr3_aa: CASSPYFSGQETQYF

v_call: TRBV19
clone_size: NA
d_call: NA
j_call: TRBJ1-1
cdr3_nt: TGTGCCAGTCTGCGGCGGGGTGGGGACACTGAAGCTTTCTTT
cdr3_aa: CASLRRGGDTEAFF

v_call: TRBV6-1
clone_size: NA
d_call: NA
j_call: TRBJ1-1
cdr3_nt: TGTGCCAGCCGTCAGGACGGTGACACTGAAGCTTTCTTT
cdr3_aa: CASRQDGDTEAFF

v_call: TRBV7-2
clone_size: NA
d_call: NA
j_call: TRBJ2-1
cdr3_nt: TGTGCCAGCAGCCCCCCCACGGGGGTGTCGTTCTTC
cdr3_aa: CASSPPTGVSFF